The 28 T cell receptor beta chains below come from one sample, sequenced in a study of cytomegalovirus exposure and HLA in healthy donors. The primer mix had 60 Vbeta and 13 Jbeta primers. Only in-frame clones appear in the TCRdb table, and some are missing; sequencing was by immunoSEQ multiplex PCR. The data show tens of thousands of clones, with around 64% seen just once and 3% to 3.5% held by the top ten. Material for sequencing was PBMCs. The receptors stem from a woman aged 45-59 years in good health and CMV-seronegative.

The chain couples TRBV9 to TRBJ2-7; D is unresolved. Trimming pared 0 bases from V and 0 bases from J, leaving 10 bases between. The CDR3 is 15 residues long. The germline V gene has CDR1 SGDLS and CDR2 YYNGEE. The CDR3 DNA reads TGTGCCAGCAGCGTAGTTCCGGGTCCCTCCTACGAGCAGTACTTC. Its protein product is CASSVVPGPSYEQYF. Supplemented by reference TRBV9 and TRBJ2-7, the full variable domain reads DSGVTQTPKHLITATGQRVTLRCSPRSGDLSVYWYQQSLDQGLQFLIQYYNGEERAKGNILERFSAQQFPDLHSELNLSSLELGDSALYFCASSVVPGPSYEQYFGPGTRLTVT.

Worth noting for this clone: An end of the junction does not agree with germline; a read error may underlie this. The chain combines TRBV10-1 with TRBJ1-1; D call uncertain. The CDR3 contains 8 residues. The germline V gene encodes CDR1 WNHNN and CDR2 SYGVQD (reference sequence). CDR3 nucleotides: TGCGCCAGCAGTGAGCTGGAGTTT. Its translation is CASSELEF.

The chain joins TRBV4-3 to TRBJ1-2, with TRBD1 identical over 7 bases. The CDR3 length is 13 residues. The V gene end was trimmed by 2 bases and the J gene end by 9 bases; junction bases not matched to a gene: 6. The germline CDR1 and CDR2 sequences are LGHNA and YSLEER. The CDR3 sequence is CASSQITGDRYTF. In DNA, the CDR3 is TGCGCCAGCAGCCAAATCACAGGGGACCGCTACACCTTC.

CDR3 protein: CASSLGQGGEQYF. In nucleotides, the CDR3 is TGCGCCAGCAGCCTCGGACAGGGGGGTGAGCAGTACTTC. The J gene is TRBJ2-7, the V gene TRBV4-3; 10 bases agree with TRBD1. The CDR3 consists of 13 residues. The ends lost 4 bases at V and 7 bases at J; junction bases unmatched: 4. Germline CDR1 reads LGHNA; CDR2 reads YSLEER.

The V gene is TRBV5-1, the J gene TRBJ1-1, with 7 positions matching TRBD1. CDR3 length: 14 amino acids. CDR1 is SGHRS, CDR2 YFSETQ, per germline. Trimming removed 7 bases from V and 5 bases from J; junction bases left unmatched: 11. Here the CDR3 reads CASGLNPGGTEAFF. CDR3 DNA sequence: TGCGCCAGCGGCCTAAATCCAGGGGGAACTGAAGCTTTCTTT.

The CDR3 bases are TGTGCCAGTAGACGGGTTAGCAATCAGCCCCAGCATTTT. This encodes CASRRVSNQPQHF. This chain uses TRBV19 with TRBJ1-5; unclear D gene. This CDR3 contains 13 residues. V was clipped by 6 bases and J by 0 bases, with 6 bases between them. Germline CDR1 reads LNHDA; CDR2 reads SQIVND (reference sequence).

This clone was seen a handful of times. This rearrangement joins TRBV9 to TRBJ2-7; 7 bases agree with TRBD1. Per germline, CDR1 SGDLS and CDR2 YYNGEE. Trimming took 5 bases from V and 2 from J; bases not matched to a gene: 7. This CDR3 has 14 residues. CDR3 residues: CASSTQGLPYEQYF. The DNA of the CDR3 is TGTGCCAGCAGTACACAGGGGTTGCCCTACGAGCAGTACTTC.

The chain is built from TRBV27 and TRBJ1-2; D is unclear. The CDR3 consists of 16 residues. Germline V gives CDR1 MNHEY, CDR2 SMNVEV (reference sequence). V was pared by 4 bases and J by 2 bases, with 17 bases between. The CDR3 bases are TGTGCCAGCAGTTCCTCGCCCGGGTCTAGAAACTATGGCTACACCTTC. It specifies CASSSSPGSRNYGYTF.

The chain links TRBV7-3 to TRBJ2-1; 7 bases fit TRBD2. This CDR3 has 14 amino acids. The trim removed 8 bases at V and 11 bases at J, leaving 15 bases unmatched. Germline V CDR1 and CDR2: SGHTA, FQGTGA. CDR3 in DNA: TGTGCCAGCTCCCCGGGACTAATCGTACTTAAGCAGTTCTTC. This encodes CASSPGLIVLKQFF.

The V call is TRBV5-1, the J call TRBJ2-7; 7 positions agree with TRBD1. This CDR3 is 15 amino acids long. With V trimmed by 0 bases and J by 4 bases, 7 bases remained unmatched. CDR1 is SGHRS and CDR2 is YFSETQ in the germline V gene. As DNA, the CDR3 is TGCGCCAGCAGCTTGGCTACAGGGGTCATTTACGAGCAGTACTTC. Amino acids: CASSLATGVIYEQYF.

This clone appeared once. The J gene is TRBJ2-2, the V gene TRBV30, with D tentatively TRBD2 (5 bases). Germline V gene data show CDR1 as GTSNPN and CDR2 as SVGIG (reference sequence). CDR3 length: 15 residues. V was shortened by 2 bases and J by 0 bases, with 10 bases between the two germline ends. This CDR3 is CAWSFQRTNTGELFF. The CDR3 bases are TGTGCCTGGAGTTTCCAGCGGACGAACACCGGGGAGCTGTTTTTT.

This chain uses TRBV5-4 with TRBJ2-1, with D tentatively TRBD2 (5 bases). Per the germline V gene, CDR1 is SGHNT and CDR2 is YYREEE (reference sequence). Trimming left V 3 bases short and J 9 bases short, with 10 bases between. The CDR3 has 12 amino acids. The CDR3 nucleotides read TGTGCCAGCAGCTCGGACTCCGTTGAGCAGTTCTTC. This gives the protein CASSSDSVEQFF. Complete variable domain (other parts from reference TRBV5-4 and TRBJ2-1): ETGVTQSPTHLIKTRGQQVTLRCSSQSGHNTVSWYQQALGQGPQFIFQYYREEENGRGNFPPRFSGLQFPNYSSELNVNALELDDSALYLCASSSDSVEQFFGPGTRLTVL.

The table lists this clone with a few counts. The V gene is TRBV19, the J gene TRBJ1-4, with TRBD1 matching over 7 bases. The CDR3 loop spans 16 amino acids. Germline V gene data show CDR1 as LNHDA and CDR2 as SQIVND (reference sequence). Losses at the gene ends were 7 bases for V and 0 bases for J; bases not matched to a gene: 8. The CDR3 is CASTAGTVATNEKLFF. The CDR3 coding sequence is TGTGCCAGTACCGCGGGGACAGTCGCAACTAATGAAAAACTGTTTTTT. Based on the CDR3 plus reference TRBV19 and TRBJ1-4, the full variable domain is DGGITQSPKYLFRKEGQNVTLSCEQNLNHDAMYWYRQDPGQGLRLIYYSQIVNDFQKGDIAEGYSVSREKKESFPLTVTSAQKNPTAFYLCASTAGTVATNEKLFFGSGTQLSVL.

The chain joins TRBV4-1 to TRBJ2-1, with a possible D match to TRBD1 (5 bases). CDR3 length: 15 residues. CDR1 is MGHRA and CDR2 is YSYEKL in the germline V gene. V lost 0 bases and J lost 5, with 11 bases in between. The CDR3 protein is CASSQEHSRDNEQFF. The CDR3 bases are TGCGCCAGCAGCCAAGAGCACAGCAGGGACAATGAGCAGTTCTTC.

This clone was seen once. One end of the junction varies from germline; a read error may be responsible. The gene calls are TRBV7-7 and TRBJ2-1; 10 bases are a match to TRBD2. CDR1 and CDR2 (germline): SSHAT, FNYEAQ (reference sequence). CDR3 length: 16 residues. CDR3 nucleotide sequence: TGTGCTAGCAGCAGGGGACTAGCGAGTAGTAACAATGAGCAGTTCTTC. This codes for CASSRGLASSNNEQFF.

The chain recombines TRBV2 with TRBJ2-3; D possibly corresponds to TRBD1 (5 bases). V gave up 5 bases and J gave up 3 bases, with 12 bases separating them. Germline V gene data show CDR1 as SNHLY and CDR2 as FYNNEI. This CDR3 contains 14 residues. CDR3 loop: CASSTLAGTDTQYF. The CDR3 bases are TGTGCCAGCAGTACCCTCGCAGGGACAGATACGCAGTATTTT.

This chain joins TRBV2 and TRBJ2-7; D unclear. V dropped 5 bases and J dropped 6 bases, with 14 bases sitting between them. The CDR3 length is 13 residues. Germline CDR1 and CDR2: SNHLY and FYNNEI. The CDR3 protein is CASSSRLAAEQYF. Here the CDR3 DNA reads TGTGCCAGCAGTTCCCGTCTGGCGGCCGAGCAGTACTTC.

This chain uses TRBV7-8 with TRBJ2-7; D unresolved. The ends were cut back, 5 bases at V and 5 bases at J, with 10 bases in the middle. This CDR3 is built from 12 residues. Germline CDR1 is SGHVS and CDR2 is FQNEAQ. The CDR3 DNA follows: TGTGCCAGCAGCCGTTACTTAGACGAGCAGTACTTC. Translating it yields CASSRYLDEQYF. The variable domain in full, with the rest retrieved from reference TRBV7-8 and TRBJ2-7, is GAGVSQSPRYKVAKRGQDVALRCDPISGHVSLFWYQQALGQGPEFLTYFQNEAQLDKSGLPSDRFFAERPEGSVSTLKIQRTQQEDSAVYLCASSRYLDEQYFGPGTRLTVT.

This rearrangement joins TRBV27 to TRBJ2-7; D perhaps matches TRBD2 (5 bases). There are 12 residues in the CDR3. Trimming pared 6 bases from V and 6 bases from J, leaving 12 bases between. The V gene's germline CDR1 is MNHEY and CDR2 SMNVEV (reference sequence). The CDR3 loop is CASSLIRGEQYF. CDR3 DNA sequence: TGTGCCAGCAGCCTGATACGGGGCGAGCAGTACTTC.

The genes are TRBV2 and TRBJ2-7, with 13 bases aligning to TRBD2. Per the germline V gene, CDR1 is SNHLY and CDR2 is FYNNEI. V shed 7 bases, J shed 4 bases, and the junction held 7 bases outside the gene matches. This CDR3 spans 15 amino acids. The CDR3 loop reads CASILGLAGEYEQYF. DNA of the CDR3: TGTGCCAGCATCTTAGGACTAGCGGGAGAATACGAGCAGTACTTC. Complete variable domain (other parts from reference TRBV2 and TRBJ2-7): EPEVTQTPSHQVTQMGQEVILRCVPISNHLYFYWYRQILGQKVEFLVSFYNNEISEKSEIFDDQFSVERPDGSNFTLKIRSTKLEDSAMYFCASILGLAGEYEQYFGPGTRLTVT.

This clone has only a few counts. The chain joins TRBV5-6 to TRBJ1-2; the D is unclear. This CDR3 has 13 residues. V was shortened by 4 bases and J by 5 bases, with 12 bases between the two germline ends. Germline lookup yields CDR1 SGHDT and CDR2 YYEEEE. CDR3 coding DNA: TGTGCCAGCAGCCCGGCTTCGGGGTATGGCTACACCTTC. Translating it yields CASSPASGYGYTF.

The chain couples TRBV5-1 to TRBJ1-1; 9 nucleotides line up with TRBD1. This CDR3 is built from 14 residues. The V gene end was trimmed by 0 bases and the J gene end by 5 bases; junction bases not matched to a gene: 2. Germline V gene data show CDR1 as SGHRS and CDR2 as YFSETQ. The CDR3 nucleotides are TGCGCCAGCAGCTTGGGGGGACAGGGTACTGAAGCTTTCTTT. It yields the protein CASSLGGQGTEAFF.

The chain uses TRBV6-6 and TRBJ1-1; D might be TRBD1 (5 bases). V lost 5 bases to trimming and J lost 3 bases, with 16 bases between them. The CDR3 has 15 amino acids. Germline values: CDR1 MNHNY, CDR2 SVGAGI (reference sequence). The chain's CDR3 is CASSQGPGLDTEAFF. The CDR3 DNA sequence: TGTGCCAGCAGTCAGGGCCCTGGCCTTGACACTGAAGCTTTCTTT.

J is TRBJ2-1 and V is TRBV6-4, with D maybe TRBD2 (6 bases). The CDR3 has 16 residues. Trimming took off 7 bases at V and 3 bases at J, with 19 bases between the two ends. Per the germline V gene, CDR1 is MRHNA and CDR2 is SNTAGT. The CDR3 sequence is CASIPRTGSCYNEQFF. In nucleotides, the CDR3 is TGTGCCAGCATACCCAGGACCGGGAGTTGCTACAATGAGCAGTTCTTC.

This clone was counted between two and nine times. This chain connects TRBV10-3 to TRBJ2-7, with TRBD2 matching 12 bases. Germline values: CDR1 ENHRY, CDR2 SYGVKD. This CDR3 region has 14 residues. The V gene end was trimmed by 10 bases and the J gene end by 2 bases; junction bases not matched to a gene: 6. Written as DNA, the CDR3 is TGTGCCACACGACTAGCGGGAGAGACCTACGAGCAGTACTTC. The encoded protein is CATRLAGETYEQYF.

This chain uses TRBV4-3 with TRBJ2-1; 8 nucleotides match TRBD2. The CDR3 consists of 15 residues. The ends lost 3 bases at V and 5 bases at J; junction bases unmatched: 6. The germline gives CDR1 LGHNA, CDR2 YSLEER. The CDR3 nucleotides are TGCGCCAGCAGCCAGGGGACTAGAGGGGACAATGAGCAGTTCTTC. Its translation: CASSQGTRGDNEQFF.

This sequence joins TRBV19 and TRBJ2-7; D is possibly TRBD1 (6 bases). V dropped 7 bases and J dropped 1 base, with 17 bases sitting between them. CDR1 is LNHDA, CDR2 SQIVND, per germline (reference sequence). This CDR3 contains 15 residues. CDR3 DNA: TGTGCCAGTAAAACTCGGGACACCGCTTCCTACGAGCAGTACTTC. This translates into CASKTRDTASYEQYF. Combining the CDR3 with reference TRBV19 and TRBJ2-7 gives the whole variable domain DGGITQSPKYLFRKEGQNVTLSCEQNLNHDAMYWYRQDPGQGLRLIYYSQIVNDFQKGDIAEGYSVSREKKESFPLTVTSAQKNPTAFYLCASKTRDTASYEQYFGPGTRLTVT.

The chain joins TRBV14 to TRBJ2-5; weak D call: TRBD2 (5 bases). V shed 1 base and J shed 7 bases, with 13 bases lying between them. The CDR3 extends over 14 amino acids. Per the germline V gene, CDR1 is SGHDN and CDR2 is FVKESK. The CDR3: CASSQASSGGTQYF. Here the CDR3 DNA reads TGTGCCAGCAGCCAAGCGTCCAGCGGAGGGACCCAGTACTTC.